This T cell receptor (beta chain) is drawn from a study of blood T cell repertoires in COVID-19. Study in general: Specimens from acute and convalescent COVID-19 originated in the United States, Italy and Spain. The cDNA or gDNA used as material had been derived from T cells, B-cell-depleted T cells, or PBMCs.

CDR1 is MGHRA and CDR2 is YSYEKL in the germline V gene. The ends lost 0 bases at V and 3 bases at J; junction bases unmatched: 3. The length of the CDR3 is 15 residues. The authors' processing: Estimation of nucleated cell counts relied on the amplification of reference gene primers. Measured with immunoSEQ multiplex PCR; TCRdb has only the in-frame clones, and not every one. V and J calls and clone size follow that table, whereas D and trimming were derived from the DNA. This sample has approximately 100,000 clones, with about 90% found just once. The sequenced sample was peripheral blood. J is TRBJ2-7 and V is TRBV4-1; 9 bases line up with TRBD2. The sequence came from a human donor in a cohort sampled during active COVID-19. CDR3 bases: TGCGCCAGCAGCCAAGAGACAGCGGGAGGCTACGAGCAGTACTTC. It is translated as CASSQETAGGYEQYF.